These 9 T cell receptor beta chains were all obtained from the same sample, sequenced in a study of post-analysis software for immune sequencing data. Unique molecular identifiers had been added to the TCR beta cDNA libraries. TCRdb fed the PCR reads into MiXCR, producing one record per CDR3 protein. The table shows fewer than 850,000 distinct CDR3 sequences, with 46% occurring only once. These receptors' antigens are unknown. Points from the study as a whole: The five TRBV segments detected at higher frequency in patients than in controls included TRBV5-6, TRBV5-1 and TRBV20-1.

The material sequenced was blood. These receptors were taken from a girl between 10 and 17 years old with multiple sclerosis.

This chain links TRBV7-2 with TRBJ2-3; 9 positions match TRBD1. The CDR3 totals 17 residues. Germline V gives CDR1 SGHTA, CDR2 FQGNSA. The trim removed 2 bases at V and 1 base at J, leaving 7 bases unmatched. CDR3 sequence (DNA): TGTGCCAGCAGCTTACGAATGAGACAGGGGGGCACAGATACGCAGTATTTT. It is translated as CASSLRMRQGGTDTQYF.

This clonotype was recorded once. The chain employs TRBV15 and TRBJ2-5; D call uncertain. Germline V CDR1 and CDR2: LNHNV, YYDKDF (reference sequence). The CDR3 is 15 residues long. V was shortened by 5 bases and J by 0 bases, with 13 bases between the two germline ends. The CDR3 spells CATSPLGPYQETQYF. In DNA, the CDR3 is TGTGCCACCAGCCCCTTAGGGCCGTACCAAGAGACCCAGTACTTC.

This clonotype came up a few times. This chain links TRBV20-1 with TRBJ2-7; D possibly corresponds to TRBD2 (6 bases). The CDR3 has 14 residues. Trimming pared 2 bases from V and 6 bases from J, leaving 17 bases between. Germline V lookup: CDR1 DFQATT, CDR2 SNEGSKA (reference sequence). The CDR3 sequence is CSARRGGRATEQYF. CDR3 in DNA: TGCAGTGCTAGAAGGGGAGGACGAGCAACCGAGCAGTACTTC.

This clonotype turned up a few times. CDR3 coding DNA: TGCAGTGCTAGAGTAGCAGGGAAAAACATTCAGTACTTC. As protein: CSARVAGKNIQYF. V gene TRBV20-1 combines with J gene TRBJ2-4; possibly TRBD1 for D (5 bases). With 1 base removed from V and 4 bases from J, the gap between germline ends came to 8 bases. The CDR3 length is 13 residues. CDR1 and CDR2 (germline): DFQATT, SNEGSKA (reference sequence).

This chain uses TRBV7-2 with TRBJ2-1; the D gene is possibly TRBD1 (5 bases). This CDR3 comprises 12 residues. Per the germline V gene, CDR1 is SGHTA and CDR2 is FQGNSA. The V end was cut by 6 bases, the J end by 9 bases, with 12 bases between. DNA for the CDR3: TGTGCCAGCAGAGCGCCAGGGTCTGAGCAGTTCTTC. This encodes CASRAPGSEQFF. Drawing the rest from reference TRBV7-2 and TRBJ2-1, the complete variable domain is GAGVSQSPSNKVTEKGKDVELRCDPISGHTALYWYRQSLGQGLEFLIYFQGNSAPDKSGLPSDRFSAERTGGSVSTLTIQRTQQEDSAVYLCASRAPGSEQFFGPGTRLTVL.

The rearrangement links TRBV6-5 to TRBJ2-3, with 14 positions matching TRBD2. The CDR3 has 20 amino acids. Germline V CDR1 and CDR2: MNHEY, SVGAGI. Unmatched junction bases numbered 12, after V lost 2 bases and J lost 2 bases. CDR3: CASSYPGLAGERPPTDTQYF. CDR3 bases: TGTGCCAGCAGTTACCCGGGACTAGCGGGAGAGAGACCCCCCACAGATACGCAGTATTTT.

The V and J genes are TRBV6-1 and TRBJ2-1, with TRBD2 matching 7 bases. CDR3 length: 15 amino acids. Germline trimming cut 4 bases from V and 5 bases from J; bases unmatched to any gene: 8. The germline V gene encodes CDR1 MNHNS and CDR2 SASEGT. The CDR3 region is CASSGSGKLDNEQFF. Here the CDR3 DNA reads TGTGCCAGCAGTGGGAGCGGGAAACTAGACAATGAGCAGTTCTTC.

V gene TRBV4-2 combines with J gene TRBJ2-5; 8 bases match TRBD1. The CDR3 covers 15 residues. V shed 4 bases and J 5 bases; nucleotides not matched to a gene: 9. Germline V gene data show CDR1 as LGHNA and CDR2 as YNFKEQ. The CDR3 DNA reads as TGTGCCAGCAGCCCCCGGTCAGGGGGCGGGGAGACCCAGTACTTC. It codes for CASSPRSGGGETQYF.

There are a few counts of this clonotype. The CDR3 spells CASRTSGVLDTQYF. For the CDR3, the DNA is TGCGCCAGCCGGACTAGCGGGGTCCTCGATACGCAGTATTTT. The rearrangement links TRBV5-1 to TRBJ2-3; TRBD2 aligns across 12 bases. The CDR3 runs to 14 residues. V lost 7 bases to trimming and J lost 6 bases; unmatched junction nucleotides: 6. Germline V gene lookup returns CDR1 SGHRS and CDR2 YFSETQ.